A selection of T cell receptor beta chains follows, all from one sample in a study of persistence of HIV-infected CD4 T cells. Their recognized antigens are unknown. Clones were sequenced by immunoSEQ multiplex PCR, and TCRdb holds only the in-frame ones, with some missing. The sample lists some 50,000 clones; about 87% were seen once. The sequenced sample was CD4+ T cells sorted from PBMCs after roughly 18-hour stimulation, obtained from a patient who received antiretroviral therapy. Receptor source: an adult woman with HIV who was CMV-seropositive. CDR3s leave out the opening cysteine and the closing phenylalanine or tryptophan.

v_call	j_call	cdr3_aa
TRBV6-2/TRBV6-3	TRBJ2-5	ASSYSMSGEETQY
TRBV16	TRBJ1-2	ASSPDRSNYGYT
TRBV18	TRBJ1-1	ASSQNRPKANTEAF
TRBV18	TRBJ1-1	ASSPQGDTEAF
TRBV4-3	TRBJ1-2	ASSPGRANYGYT
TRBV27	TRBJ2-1	ASSRGEAYNEQF
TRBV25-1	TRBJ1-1	ASSEVRGFGAPGAF
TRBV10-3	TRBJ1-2	AISGGQGSLLGYT
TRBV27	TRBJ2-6	ASSLRSGANVLT
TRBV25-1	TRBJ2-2	ASSESRGLNGELF
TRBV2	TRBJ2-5	ASTRDREETQY
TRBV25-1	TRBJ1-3	ASRKSSGNTIY
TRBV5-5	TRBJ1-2	ASSNPSGINYGYT
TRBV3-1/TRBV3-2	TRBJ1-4	ASSRVLQAATNEKLF
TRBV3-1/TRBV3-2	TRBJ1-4	ASSPFRTGSNEKLF
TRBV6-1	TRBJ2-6	ASSGSTGGLTSGANVLT
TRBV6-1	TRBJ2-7	ASSEARPYEQY
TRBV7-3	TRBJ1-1	ASSFGANTEAF
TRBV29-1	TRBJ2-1	SVGPGLTSYNEQF
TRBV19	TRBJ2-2	ASSTPTGELF
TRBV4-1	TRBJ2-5	ASSQTSPYQETQY
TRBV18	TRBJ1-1	ASSPKTGMNTEAF
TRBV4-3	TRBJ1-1	ASSQETGGGSTEAF
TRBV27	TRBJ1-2	ASSLRRDRLYGYT
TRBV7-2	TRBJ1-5	ASSPKVGGHLNQPQH
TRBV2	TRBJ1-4	ASVQGWPSKLF
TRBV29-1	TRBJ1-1	SGSLGGQHTEAF
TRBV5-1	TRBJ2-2	ASSPIGPRGTGELF
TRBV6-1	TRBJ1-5	ASSERSYSNQPQH
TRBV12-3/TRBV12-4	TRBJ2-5	ASTTGGSQTQY
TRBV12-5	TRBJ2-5	ASGLMSTGENLRETQY